The 29 T cell receptor beta chains given below trace back to one sample, sequenced in a study of OX40 agonist ivuxolimab in advanced cancers. TCRdb's table, derived via immunoSEQ multiplex PCR, lists solely in-frame clones and lacks some. The repertoire includes some 57,000 clones, 90% of them detected once, and approximately 5% sits in the top ten. Sample: CD4+ or CD8+ T cells sorted from blood, taken in a trial of the OX40 agonist ivuxolimab. The receptors derive from an adult with an advanced solid tumor such as melanoma, head and neck, liver or kidney cancer.

This CDR3 is CASSYSLSGGPDTQYF. CDR3 DNA: TGTGCCAGCAGTTACTCTCTATCCGGGGGTCCAGATACGCAGTATTTT. The rearrangement links TRBV6-5 to TRBJ2-3; weak D call: TRBD2 (6 bases). The CDR3 has 16 amino acids. Germline CDR1 is MNHEY and CDR2 is SVGAGI. The V end lost 0 bases, the J end lost 4 bases, and 14 bases lay between the germline ends.

The table lists this clone with a count of one. The V call is TRBV13, the J call TRBJ1-2, with 9 nucleotides matching TRBD1. The CDR3 contains 18 residues. With 5 bases clipped from V and 3 bases from J, the junction kept 16 bases outside the gene matches. Germline loops: CDR1 PRHDT, CDR2 FYEKMQ (reference sequence). This chain's CDR3 is CASSPRQGVGSGDYGYTF. As DNA, the CDR3 is TGTGCCAGCAGCCCGAGACAGGGGGTAGGATCCGGAGACTATGGCTACACCTTC.

The V and J genes are TRBV5-1 and TRBJ2-1; D is unclear. CDR1 is SGHRS and CDR2 is YFSETQ in the germline V gene. Trimming stripped 1 base from V and 7 bases from J, with 9 bases between. The CDR3 contains 13 residues. The CDR3 DNA follows: TGCGCCAGCAGCTTGAACTCCAATAATGAGCAGTTCTTC. This translates into CASSLNSNNEQFF.

The chain is built from TRBV7-9 and TRBJ1-1, with D tentatively TRBD1 (5 bases). Trimming pared 2 bases from V and 3 bases from J, leaving 7 bases between. The CDR3 extends over 13 amino acids. Looked up from germline, CDR1 is SEHNR and CDR2 is FQNEAQ (reference sequence). The CDR3 is CASSLLGDTEAFF. The CDR3 nucleotides are TGTGCCAGCAGCTTACTGGGGGACACTGAAGCTTTCTTT.

The CDR3 loop is CASSPSGKSSYNEQFF. In nucleotides, the CDR3 is TGTGCCAGCAGCCCTAGCGGAAAAAGCTCCTACAATGAGCAGTTCTTC. The chain links TRBV25-1 to TRBJ2-1, with TRBD2 matching over 7 bases. V lost 6 bases, J lost 0 bases, and 8 bases stayed unmatched. CDR3 length: 16 residues. The V gene's germline CDR1 is MGHDK and CDR2 SYGVNS.

This chain connects TRBV6-1 to TRBJ1-1; 7 bases match TRBD1. V was clipped by 5 bases and J by 1 base; unmatched bases: 7. CDR1 and CDR2 (germline): MNHNS, SASEGT. The CDR3 has 15 amino acids. CDR3 in DNA: TGTGCCAGCAGTCTACAGGGGAATGGGAACACTGAAGCTTTCTTT. Residues: CASSLQGNGNTEAFF.

J is TRBJ2-1 and V is TRBV4-1; 7 nucleotides agree with TRBD1. Germline assignment: CDR1 MGHRA and CDR2 YSYEKL. The CDR3 sequence is 16 residues long. With 0 bases clipped from V and 4 bases from J, the junction kept 6 bases outside the gene matches. In nucleotides, the CDR3 is TGCGCCAGCAGCCAAGATCCGGGACAGTTTTACAATGAGCAGTTCTTC. Amino acids: CASSQDPGQFYNEQFF.

The chain uses TRBV11-1 and TRBJ1-3, with D unclear. Germline lookup yields CDR1 SGHAT and CDR2 FQDESV (reference sequence). CDR3 length equals 16 residues. V was clipped by 1 base and J by 0 bases, with 10 bases between them. The CDR3: CASSLGGATSGNTIYF. CDR3 DNA: TGTGCCAGCAGCTTAGGAGGAGCAACCTCTGGAAACACCATATATTTT.

The rearrangement uses TRBV19 and TRBJ1-3; D not resolved. Between the trimmed V and J ends, which lost 7 bases and 2 bases, there was a span of 24 bases. The CDR3 runs to 18 residues. Germline CDR1 is LNHDA and CDR2 is SQIVND (reference sequence). The chain's CDR3 is CASIALGSLGLAGNTIYF. The CDR3 region has the DNA TGTGCCAGTATCGCACTAGGATCCCTGGGGTTGGCTGGAAACACCATATATTTT.

This chain uses TRBV2 with TRBJ2-1; 7 bases map to TRBD2. Germline loops: CDR1 SNHLY, CDR2 FYNNEI. This CDR3 comprises 11 residues. Trimming removed 10 bases from V and 8 bases from J; junction bases left unmatched: 5. The chain's CDR3 is CATGLVDEQFF. The CDR3 nucleotides are TGTGCCACCGGACTAGTGGATGAGCAGTTCTTC. Supplemented by reference TRBV2 and TRBJ2-1, the full variable domain reads EPEVTQTPSHQVTQMGQEVILRCVPISNHLYFYWYRQILGQKVEFLVSFYNNEISEKSEIFDDQFSVERPDGSNFTLKIRSTKLEDSAMYFCATGLVDEQFFGPGTRLTVL.

The chain joins TRBV4-1 to TRBJ2-2; 7 bases line up with TRBD1. The V gene end was trimmed by 2 bases and the J gene end by 7 bases; junction bases not matched to a gene: 13. The CDR3 length is 17 residues. Germline-derived CDR1 and CDR2 are MGHRA and YSYEKL. The DNA of the CDR3 is TGCGCCAGCAGCCAAACGATTCTAAACAGGGGCGGCGGGGAGCTGTTTTTT. Residues: CASSQTILNRGGGELFF.

The chain joins TRBV19 to TRBJ1-4; 7 nucleotides line up with TRBD1. The CDR3 is 17 residues long. Germline V lookup: CDR1 LNHDA, CDR2 SQIVND (reference sequence). J lost 1 base, V lost 6 bases, and 11 bases had no gene match. The chain's CDR3 is CASRLHGTVRTNEKLFF. The CDR3 DNA sequence: TGTGCCAGTAGACTTCACGGGACAGTTAGAACTAATGAAAAACTGTTTTTT. Full variable domain (remainder filled in from reference TRBV19 and TRBJ1-4): DGGITQSPKYLFRKEGQNVTLSCEQNLNHDAMYWYRQDPGQGLRLIYYSQIVNDFQKGDIAEGYSVSREKKESFPLTVTSAQKNPTAFYLCASRLHGTVRTNEKLFFGSGTQLSVL.

This chain joins TRBV11-1 and TRBJ1-1; the D is unclear. V was shortened by 2 bases and J by 5 bases, with 12 bases between the two germline ends. This CDR3 comprises 14 residues. CDR1 SGHAT and CDR2 FQDESV come from the germline V gene (reference sequence). CDR3 in DNA: TGTGCCAGCAGCTTAATGGAACAAGGGACTGAAGCTTTCTTT. It codes for CASSLMEQGTEAFF.

The J gene is TRBJ2-1, the V gene TRBV5-8; either TRBD1 or TRBD2 may fit D (6 bases each). With 4 bases removed from V and 8 bases from J, the gap between germline ends came to 28 bases. Germline V gene sequence: CDR1 SGHTS, CDR2 YDEGEE. The CDR3 is made up of 18 amino acids. The CDR3 DNA is TGTGCCAGCAGCCAGGTCCGTACAGGGCGGAGGGAACTCGATGAGCAGTTCTTC. Protein sequence: CASSQVRTGRRELDEQFF.

The chain employs TRBV30 and TRBJ2-6; D is unclear. The CDR3 runs 13 residues. Germline values: CDR1 GTSNPN, CDR2 SVGIG (reference sequence). Trimming removed 1 base from V and 4 bases from J, with 5 bases in between. CDR3 DNA sequence: TGTGCCTGGAGTGATGCCGGGGCCAACGTCCTGACTTTC. It encodes CAWSDAGANVLTF.

The chain uses TRBV6-5 and TRBJ1-2; D not certain. The germline V gene has CDR1 MNHEY and CDR2 SVGAGI. With 6 bases removed from V and 2 bases from J, the gap between germline ends came to 10 bases. This CDR3 is built from 13 residues. The CDR3 bases are TGTGCCAGCAGCAAAACCGGGAACTATGGCTACACCTTC. Its protein product is CASSKTGNYGYTF.

This chain joins TRBV6-5 and TRBJ2-2; 9 nucleotides line up with TRBD1. This CDR3 spans 15 amino acids. Germline values: CDR1 MNHEY, CDR2 SVGAGI. With 2 bases clipped from V and 5 bases from J, the junction kept 3 bases outside the gene matches. The CDR3 DNA sequence: TGTGCCAGCAGTTACGGGACAGGGAAAACCGGGGAGCTGTTTTTT. Its protein product is CASSYGTGKTGELFF.

A single count supports this clone. V usage is TRBV6-5 and J usage is TRBJ2-2; D gene ambiguous. V was shortened by 6 bases and J by 7 bases, with 12 bases between the two germline ends. The CDR3 is 13 residues long. The germline V gene has CDR1 MNHEY and CDR2 SVGAGI. The CDR3 spells CASSNYNGGELFF. In nucleotides, the CDR3 is TGTGCCAGCAGCAACTACAACGGCGGGGAGCTGTTTTTT.

The chain is built from TRBV9 and TRBJ1-3; D call uncertain. Germline CDR1 reads SGDLS; CDR2 reads YYNGEE. The V end was cut by 4 bases, the J end by 0 bases, with 14 bases between. The CDR3 loop spans 16 amino acids. The CDR3 protein is CASSPDRSSSGNTIYF. In DNA form, the CDR3 reads TGTGCCAGCAGCCCGGACCGAAGTAGCTCTGGAAACACCATATATTTT.

The chain combines TRBV29-1 with TRBJ2-1; no clear D gene. Germline CDR1 and CDR2: SQVTM and ANQGSEA. The CDR3 totals 11 residues. The ends were cut back, 5 bases at V and 10 bases at J, with 12 bases in the middle. In DNA, the CDR3 is TGCAGCGTTACCGATGCATGGGAGCAGTTCTTC. Its translation is CSVTDAWEQFF.

The chain carries TRBV6-5 and TRBJ2-7, with 9 bases lining up with TRBD1. Germline V gene lookup returns CDR1 MNHEY and CDR2 SVGAGI. This CDR3 is 14 amino acids long. Trimming cost V 7 bases and J 3 bases; bases outside gene matches: 7. The CDR3 loop is CASTPTGGGYEQYF. CDR3 nucleotides: TGTGCCAGCACCCCGACAGGGGGAGGCTACGAGCAGTACTTC.

The J gene is TRBJ2-7, the V gene TRBV28; D is ambiguous. The germline gives CDR1 MDHEN, CDR2 SYDVKM. Trimming shortened V by 3 bases and J by 2 bases, and 8 bases separated the two germline ends. There are 13 residues in the CDR3. The CDR3: CASSFLQPYEQYF. CDR3 nucleotides: TGTGCCAGCAGTTTTCTACAGCCCTACGAGCAGTACTTC. The whole variable domain, filled in from reference TRBV28 and TRBJ2-7, reads DVKVTQSSRYLVKRTGEKVFLECVQDMDHENMFWYRQDPGLGLRLIYFSYDVKMKEKGDIPEGYSVSREKKERFSLILESASTNQTSMYLCASSFLQPYEQYFGPGTRLTVT.

The rearrangement links TRBV6-5 to TRBJ2-5, with TRBD1 identical over 9 bases. This CDR3 contains 14 residues. V was pared by 6 bases and J by 4 bases, with 6 bases of the junction left unmatched. Germline CDR1 is MNHEY and CDR2 is SVGAGI. CDR3: CASSRQGGRETQYF. The CDR3 region has the DNA TGTGCCAGCAGCCGACAGGGGGGTAGAGAGACCCAGTACTTC.

The chain combines TRBV11-2 with TRBJ1-2; D unresolved. Between the trimmed V and J ends, which lost 6 bases and 7 bases, there was a span of 21 bases. Germline V gives CDR1 SGHAT, CDR2 FQNNGV. This CDR3 region has 15 residues. The CDR3 reads CASRDHSDIARGYTF. The DNA of the CDR3 is TGTGCCAGCAGGGACCACAGCGACATCGCCCGTGGCTACACCTTC.

The rearrangement joins TRBV7-9 to TRBJ2-5, with a possible D match to TRBD1 (6 bases). Germline V gene sequence: CDR1 SEHNR, CDR2 FQNEAQ (reference sequence). The CDR3 is 14 residues long. Trimming pared 5 bases from V and 1 base from J, leaving 11 bases between. CDR3 amino acids: CASSAQGTQETQYF. CDR3 nucleotide sequence: TGTGCCAGCAGCGCACAGGGAACCCAAGAGACCCAGTACTTC.

The rearrangement uses TRBV5-8 and TRBJ2-3, with 8 nucleotides matching TRBD1. CDR1 SGHTS and CDR2 YDEGEE come from the germline V gene. The length of the CDR3 is 15 residues. The V gene end was trimmed by 4 bases and the J gene end by 0 bases; junction bases not matched to a gene: 4. CDR3 in DNA: TGTGCCAGCAGCGACAGGGGCGCTAGCACAGATACGCAGTATTTT. Amino acid sequence: CASSDRGASTDTQYF.

This clone was seen once. The rearrangement uses TRBV6-6 and TRBJ2-7, with TRBD1 matching over 7 bases. V was pared by 5 bases and J by 3 bases, with 4 bases of the junction left unmatched. Germline CDR1 MNHNY, CDR2 SVGAGI (reference sequence). The CDR3 consists of 13 residues. The chain's CDR3 is CASSPGTDYEQYF. CDR3 nucleotides: TGTGCCAGCAGTCCCGGGACAGACTACGAGCAGTACTTC.

The chain has TRBV11-2 and TRBJ2-7; D remains unclear. The germline gives CDR1 SGHAT, CDR2 FQNNGV. V was trimmed by 5 bases and J by 1 base, leaving 15 bases between them. The CDR3 extends over 15 amino acids. The CDR3 coding sequence is TGTGCCAGCAGCCAAGATCGGTCATTTTCCTACGAGCAGTACTTC. Amino acid sequence: CASSQDRSFSYEQYF. Full variable domain (rest looked up from reference TRBV11-2 and TRBJ2-7): EAGVAQSPRYKIIEKRQSVAFWCNPISGHATLYWYQQILGQGPKLLIQFQNNGVVDDSQLPKDRFSAERLKGVDSTLKIQPAKLEDSAVYLCASSQDRSFSYEQYFGPGTRLTVT.

The V gene is TRBV2, the J gene TRBJ2-5, with 7 bases lining up with TRBD1. The length of the CDR3 is 13 residues. Germline-derived CDR1 and CDR2 are SNHLY and FYNNEI. The junction had 6 bases not matched to a gene; V was cut back by 9 bases and J by 2 bases. The CDR3 sequence is CARGGQLQETQYF. The DNA of the CDR3 is TGTGCCAGAGGGGGACAGCTACAAGAGACCCAGTACTTC.